The entry below describes one TCR beta chain. The protocol was immunoSEQ multiplex PCR, while the TCRdb copy is restricted to in-frame clones and leaves out a portion. The sample has under 95,000 clones, just over 90% seen once. Each patient experienced a relapse that followed autologous stem cell transplantation, and brentuximab vedotin exposure varied. The sample comes from a study of PD-1 blockade in classical Hodgkin lymphoma. This CDR3 is 14 amino acids long. Trimming pared 0 bases from V and 0 bases from J, leaving 7 bases between. Germline V gives CDR1 SGHKS, CDR2 YYEKEE (reference sequence). This material consisted of peripheral blood mononuclear cells (PBMCs), taken at baseline. This chain uses TRBV5-5 with TRBJ2-7, with D hard to call. The source of this sequence is a human donor with classical Hodgkin lymphoma. CDR3 bases: TGTGCCAGCAGCTTGGAATGGGGCTCCTACGAGCAGTACTTC. Translating it yields CASSLEWGSYEQYF.